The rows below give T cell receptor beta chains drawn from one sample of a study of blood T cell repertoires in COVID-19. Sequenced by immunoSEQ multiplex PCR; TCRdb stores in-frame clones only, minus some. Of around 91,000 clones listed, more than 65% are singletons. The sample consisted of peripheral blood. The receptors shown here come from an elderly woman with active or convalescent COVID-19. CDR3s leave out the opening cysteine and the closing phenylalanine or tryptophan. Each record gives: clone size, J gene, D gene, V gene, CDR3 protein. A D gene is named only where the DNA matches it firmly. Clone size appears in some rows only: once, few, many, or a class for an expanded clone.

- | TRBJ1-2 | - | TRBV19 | ASSMVRPTGRETNYGYT
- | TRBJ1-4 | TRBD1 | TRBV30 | AWSANDRGLWEKLF
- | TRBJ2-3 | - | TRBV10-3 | AIRASKRTDTQY
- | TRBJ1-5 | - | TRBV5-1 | ASSLGDRNQPQH
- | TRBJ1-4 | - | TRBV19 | ASRPGATNEKLF
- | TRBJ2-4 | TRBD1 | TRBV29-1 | SVWTGGVDIQY
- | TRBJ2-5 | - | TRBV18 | ASSPRGETQY
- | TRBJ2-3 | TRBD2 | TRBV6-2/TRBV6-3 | ASSSNPLPLANMEDTQY
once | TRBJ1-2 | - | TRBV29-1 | SVVRDSKVMGYT
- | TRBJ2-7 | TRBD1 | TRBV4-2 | ASSQVGTGVVEQY
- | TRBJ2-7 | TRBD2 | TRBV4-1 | ASSLGRGVNYEQY
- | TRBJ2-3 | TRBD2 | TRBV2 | ASSDSRGGTDTQY
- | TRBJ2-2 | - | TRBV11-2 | ASSLVYGELF
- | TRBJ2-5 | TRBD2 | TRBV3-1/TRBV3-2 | ASSQTSGREFGETQY
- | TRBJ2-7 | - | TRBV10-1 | ASSESGDKRGEQY
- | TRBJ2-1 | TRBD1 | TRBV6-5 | ASLRTGGGEQF
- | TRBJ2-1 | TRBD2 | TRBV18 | ASSPMGLAHYNEQF
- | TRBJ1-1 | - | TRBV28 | ASGGQFWQAF
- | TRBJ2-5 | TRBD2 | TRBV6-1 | ASSEGGLAGVGETQY
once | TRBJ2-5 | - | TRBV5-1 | ASRREETQY
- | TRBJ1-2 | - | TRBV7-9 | ASSLATQGGYT
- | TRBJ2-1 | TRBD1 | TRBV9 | ASSALTGGSEQF
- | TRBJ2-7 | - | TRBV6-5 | ASGRGSYEQY
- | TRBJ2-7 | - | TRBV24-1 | ATDGRTTFEQY
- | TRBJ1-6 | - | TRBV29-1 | SVGAGPGSPLH
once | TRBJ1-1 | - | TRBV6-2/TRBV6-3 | ASSYRRGVGTEAF
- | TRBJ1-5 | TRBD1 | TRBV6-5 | ASRPTGSYQPQH
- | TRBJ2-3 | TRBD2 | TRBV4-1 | ASSQEEAGGVGTQY
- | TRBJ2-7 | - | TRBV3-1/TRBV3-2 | ASSHRSAYEQY
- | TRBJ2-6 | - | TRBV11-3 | ASSSESDRYSGANVLT
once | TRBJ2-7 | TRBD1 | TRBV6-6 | ASRQGSYEQY
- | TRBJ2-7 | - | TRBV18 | ASSRAGVSSYEQY
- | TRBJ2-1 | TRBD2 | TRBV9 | ASSVGGGGISYNEQF
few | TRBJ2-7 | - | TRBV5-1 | ASSPEGGYEQY
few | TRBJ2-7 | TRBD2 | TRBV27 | ASSPTSATYEQY
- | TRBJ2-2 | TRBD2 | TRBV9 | ASSGRLAENTGELF
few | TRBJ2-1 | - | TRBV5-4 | ASSRGGPRDEQF
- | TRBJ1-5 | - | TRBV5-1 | ASSLVGTPNQPQH
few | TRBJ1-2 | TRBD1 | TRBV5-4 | ASSRDRGLGGYT
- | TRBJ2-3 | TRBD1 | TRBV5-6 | ASSYRTGGTDTQY
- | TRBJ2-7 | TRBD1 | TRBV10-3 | ATLPSTGGFEQY
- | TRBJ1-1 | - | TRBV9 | ASSVGTVGAGEAF
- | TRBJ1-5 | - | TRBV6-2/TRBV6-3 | ASSLSRRAQH
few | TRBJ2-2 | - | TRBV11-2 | ASSSHRVGQNTGELF
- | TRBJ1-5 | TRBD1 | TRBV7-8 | ASSLGDRGDQPQH
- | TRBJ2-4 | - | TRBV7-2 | ASRNPEAKNIQY